This note documents a single T cell receptor (beta chain) sequence. Its cognate antigen is unknown. Assay used: immunoSEQ multiplex PCR; TCRdb lists only in-frame clones, some missing. The sample lists over 55,000 clones; approximately 89% were seen once. CDR3 length equals 15 residues. V was clipped by 4 bases and J by 5 bases; unmatched bases: 7. The V gene's germline CDR1 is SGHDN and CDR2 FVKESK. At baseline, cycle 4 day 1, and cycle 7 day 1, blood was sampled. This sample stems from a study of OX40 agonist ivuxolimab in advanced cancers. Study-level background: Of mixed ages from about 23 to 85 and averaging about 56 years, the group was about 80% male.

Points from the study as a whole: At 0.1-3.0 mg/kg, partial responders had clonal expansion among the lowest observed.

This clonotype was obtained from an adult with an advanced solid tumor such as melanoma, head and neck, liver or kidney cancer. The rearrangement uses TRBV14 and TRBJ1-2, with TRBD1 identical over 10 bases. The material sequenced was CD4+ or CD8+ T cells sorted from blood, taken in a trial of the OX40 agonist ivuxolimab. The CDR3 coding sequence is TGTGCCAGCAGCCCCCCTGGGACAGGGGCTTATGGCTACACCTTC. Protein sequence: CASSPPGTGAYGYTF. The entire variable domain, with the rest obtained from reference TRBV14 and TRBJ1-2, is as follows: EAGVTQFPSHSVIEKGQTVTLRCDPISGHDNLYWYRRVMGKEIKFLLHFVKESKQDESGMPNNRFLAERTGGTYSTLKVQPAELEDSGVYFCASSPPGTGAYGYTFGSGTRLTVV.